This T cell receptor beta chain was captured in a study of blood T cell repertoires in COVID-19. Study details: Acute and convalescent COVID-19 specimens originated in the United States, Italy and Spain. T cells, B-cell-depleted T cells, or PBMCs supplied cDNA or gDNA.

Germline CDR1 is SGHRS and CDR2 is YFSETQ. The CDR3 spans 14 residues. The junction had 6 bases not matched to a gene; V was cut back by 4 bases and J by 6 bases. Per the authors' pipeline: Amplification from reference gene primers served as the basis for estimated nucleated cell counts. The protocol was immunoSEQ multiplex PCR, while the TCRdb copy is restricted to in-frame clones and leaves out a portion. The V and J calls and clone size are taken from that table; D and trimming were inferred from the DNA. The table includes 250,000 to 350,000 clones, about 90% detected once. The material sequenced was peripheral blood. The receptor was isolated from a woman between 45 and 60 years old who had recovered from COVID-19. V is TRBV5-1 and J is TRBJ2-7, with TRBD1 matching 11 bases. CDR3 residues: CASSRGQGAAEQYF. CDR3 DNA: TGCGCCAGCAGCCGAGGACAGGGGGCGGCCGAGCAGTACTTC.